Here is one T cell receptor beta chain with its context. The sample belongs to a study of blood T cell repertoires in COVID-19. As for the study in general: The cDNA or gDNA used as material had been derived from T cells, B-cell-depleted T cells, or PBMCs.

Libraries were prepared by immunoSEQ multiplex PCR; TCRdb keeps only in-frame clonotypes and omits some of them. The sample lists roughly 110,000 clones; 70% to 75% were seen once. Trimming cost V 5 bases and J 2 bases, with 11 bases left between them. Germline CDR1 is LGHDT and CDR2 is YNNKEL (reference sequence). The CDR3 covers 14 residues. This chain connects TRBV3-1 (or the pseudogene TRBV3-2) to TRBJ2-3, with a tentative D call TRBD2 (6 bases). Material for sequencing was peripheral blood. The origin of this receptor is a human donor with acute or convalescent COVID-19. The donor label of this sample is uncertain. The CDR3 here is CASSSSGYTDTQYF. CDR3 nucleotides: TGTGCCAGCAGCTCGAGCGGGTACACAGATACGCAGTATTTT.